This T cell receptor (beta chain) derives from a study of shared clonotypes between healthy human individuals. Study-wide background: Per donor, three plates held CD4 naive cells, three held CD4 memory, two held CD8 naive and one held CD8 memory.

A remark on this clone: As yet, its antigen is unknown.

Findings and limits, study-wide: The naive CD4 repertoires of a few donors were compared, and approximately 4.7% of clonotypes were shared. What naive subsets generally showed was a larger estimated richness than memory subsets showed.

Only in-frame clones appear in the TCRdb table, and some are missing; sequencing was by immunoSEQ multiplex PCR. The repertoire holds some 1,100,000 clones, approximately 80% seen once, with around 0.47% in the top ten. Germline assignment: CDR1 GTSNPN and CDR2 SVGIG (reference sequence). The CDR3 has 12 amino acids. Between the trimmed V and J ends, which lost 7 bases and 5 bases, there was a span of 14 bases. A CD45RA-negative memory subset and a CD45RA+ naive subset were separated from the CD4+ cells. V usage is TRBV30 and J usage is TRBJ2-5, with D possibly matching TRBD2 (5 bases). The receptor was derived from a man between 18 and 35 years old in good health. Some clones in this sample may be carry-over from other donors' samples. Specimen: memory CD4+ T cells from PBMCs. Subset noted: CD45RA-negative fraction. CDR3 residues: CAYAKDSETQYF. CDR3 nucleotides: TGTGCCTATGCTAAGGACTCCGAGACCCAGTACTTC.